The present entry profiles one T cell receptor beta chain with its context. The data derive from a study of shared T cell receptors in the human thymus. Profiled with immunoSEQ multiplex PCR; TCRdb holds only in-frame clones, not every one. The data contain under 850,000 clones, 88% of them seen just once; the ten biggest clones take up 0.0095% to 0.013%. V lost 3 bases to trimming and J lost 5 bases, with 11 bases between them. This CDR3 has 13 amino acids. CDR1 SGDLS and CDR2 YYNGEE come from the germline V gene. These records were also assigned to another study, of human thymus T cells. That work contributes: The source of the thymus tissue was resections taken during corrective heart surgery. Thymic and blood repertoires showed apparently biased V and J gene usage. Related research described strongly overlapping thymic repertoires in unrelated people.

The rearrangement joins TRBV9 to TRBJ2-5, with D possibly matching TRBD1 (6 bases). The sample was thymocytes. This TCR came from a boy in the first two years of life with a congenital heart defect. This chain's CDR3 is CASSATGRETQYF. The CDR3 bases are TGTGCCAGCAGCGCAACAGGGCGGGAGACCCAGTACTTC.